This T cell receptor (beta chain) derives from a study of HIV-infected children after antiretroviral therapy interruption. Study as a whole: Children's median ages were roughly 10 years and 8 years by group.

Treatment in this sample: PENTA 11 planned treatment interruption arm or continuous ART arm. Germline V lookup: CDR1 MRHNA, CDR2 SNTAGT. V was clipped by 0 bases and J by 3 bases; unmatched bases: 0. The CDR3 extends over 15 amino acids. The sample holds many counts of this clonotype. RNA-based 3' RACE libraries used unique molecular identifiers. One entry per CDR3 protein results from TCRdb running MiXCR on the 3' RACE reads. The repertoire has approximately 16,000 distinct CDR3 sequences, about 3% of them found once; the top ten carry 34%. This TCR was sampled from a pool of human donors with HIV. The material sequenced was CD45RO+ CD8+ T cells from PBMCs, pooled from several time points, taken from a donor given antiretroviral therapy, either interrupted or continuous. Noted subset: memory CD8+ CD45RO+ CD45RA- T cells. This chain uses TRBV6-4 with TRBJ2-3; TRBD2 matches 10 bases. CDR3 amino acids: CASSDSSGGTDTQYF. The CDR3 DNA sequence: TGTGCCAGCAGTGACTCTAGCGGGGGGACAGATACGCAGTATTTT.